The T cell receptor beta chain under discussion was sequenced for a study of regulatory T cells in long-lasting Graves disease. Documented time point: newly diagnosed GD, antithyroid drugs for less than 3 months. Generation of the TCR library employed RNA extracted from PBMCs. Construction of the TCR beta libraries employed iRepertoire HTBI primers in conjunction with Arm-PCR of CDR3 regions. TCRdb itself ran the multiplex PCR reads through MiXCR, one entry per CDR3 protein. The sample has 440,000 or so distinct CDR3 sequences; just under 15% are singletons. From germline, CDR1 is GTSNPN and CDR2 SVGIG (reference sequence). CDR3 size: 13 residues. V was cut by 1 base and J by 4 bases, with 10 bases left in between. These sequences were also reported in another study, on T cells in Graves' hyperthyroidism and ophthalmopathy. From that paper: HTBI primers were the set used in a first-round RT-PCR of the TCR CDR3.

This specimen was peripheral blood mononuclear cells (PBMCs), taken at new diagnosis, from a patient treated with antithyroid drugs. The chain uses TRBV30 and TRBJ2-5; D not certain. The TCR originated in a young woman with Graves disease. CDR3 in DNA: TGTGCCTGGAGTGGACTTCTGGGAGAGACCCAGTACTTC. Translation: CAWSGLLGETQYF.